The next 17 T cell receptor beta chains were all read from a single sample in a study of T-cell memory formation after mild COVID-19. TCRdb called the 5' RACE reads again in MiXCR, with one record for every CDR3 protein. The table shows roughly 550,000 distinct CDR3 sequences, with roughly 20% occurring only once. Specimen: PBMCs or a T cell subset sorted from them (not recorded which). The receptors come from an adult woman who had mild COVID-19 (a few samples of this study predate the infection). Cell type and time point are not known.

This clonotype was observed at least ten times. The chain's CDR3 is CASSPGLAETQYF. The CDR3 coding sequence is TGTGCCAGCAGCCCGGGACTAGCGGAGACCCAGTACTTC. This chain joins TRBV18 and TRBJ2-5; the match to TRBD2 covers 10 bases. This CDR3 has 13 amino acids. The germline V gene encodes CDR1 KGHSH and CDR2 LQKENI. Unmatched junction bases numbered 5, after V lost 8 bases and J lost 5 bases.

This clonotype occurred a few times. This rearrangement joins TRBV20-1 to TRBJ1-6; 7 nucleotides agree with TRBD1. From germline, CDR1 is DFQATT and CDR2 SNEGSKA (reference sequence). The J segment lost 9 bases and the V segment lost 5 bases, leaving 7 bases of the junction unmatched. There are 13 residues in the CDR3. The CDR3 bases are TGCAGTGCTGGGAGACAGGGAGGTTCACCCCTCCACTTT. It specifies CSAGRQGGSPLHF.

The chain has TRBV4-1 and TRBJ1-1, with 10 bases that match TRBD1. The CDR3 extends over 13 amino acids. The ends lost 7 bases at V and 5 bases at J; junction bases unmatched: 4. Germline CDR1 and CDR2: MGHRA and YSYEKL. The CDR3 sequence: CASTRTGGTEAFF. The CDR3 DNA follows: TGCGCCAGCACCCGGACAGGGGGGACTGAAGCTTTCTTT.

The chain couples TRBV3-1 to TRBJ1-4, with D possibly being TRBD1 (5 bases). Germline assignment: CDR1 LGHDT and CDR2 YNNKEL (reference sequence). With 4 bases removed from V and 3 bases from J, the gap between germline ends came to 12 bases. The CDR3 is made up of 15 amino acids. The CDR3 protein is CASSLMMGPNEKLFF. CDR3 bases: TGTGCCAGCAGCCTTATGATGGGACCTAATGAAAAACTGTTTTTT.

This clonotype was found a few times. V usage is TRBV10-3 and J usage is TRBJ2-1; D uncertain. The CDR3 is 12 amino acids. Germline V gene lookup returns CDR1 ENHRY and CDR2 SYGVKD. V was trimmed by 0 bases and J by 8 bases, leaving 5 bases between them. CDR3 sequence reads: CAISESGDEQFF. For the CDR3, the DNA is TGTGCCATCAGTGAGTCTGGGGATGAGCAGTTCTTC.

The CDR3: CASSPGHIYGYTF. CDR3 coding DNA: TGTGCCAGCAGTCCGGGACACATTTATGGCTACACCTTC. V usage is TRBV6-5 and J usage is TRBJ1-2; possible D gene TRBD1, 6 bases. The germline gives CDR1 MNHEY, CDR2 SVGAGI. Trimming left V 5 bases short and J 5 bases short, with 12 bases between. CDR3 length: 13 amino acids.

The rearrangement uses TRBV27 and TRBJ2-3; D is ambiguous. The germline gives CDR1 MNHEY, CDR2 SMNVEV (reference sequence). The CDR3 is made up of 15 amino acids. V dropped 5 bases and J dropped 3 bases, with 15 bases sitting between them. CDR3 residues: CASSLDPLMTDTQYF. In DNA form, the CDR3 reads TGTGCCAGCAGTCTGGACCCCTTGATGACAGATACGCAGTATTTT.

This clonotype was found a few times. The rearrangement links TRBV27 to TRBJ2-3, with 10 positions matching TRBD2. This CDR3 is 16 amino acids long. V lost 5 bases and J lost 2; bases outside the gene matches: 7. The V gene's germline CDR1 is MNHEY and CDR2 SMNVEV (reference sequence). In nucleotides, the CDR3 is TGTGCCAGCAGTCCCGGACTAGCGGTATACACAGATACGCAGTATTTT. It is translated as CASSPGLAVYTDTQYF.

This clonotype was seen at least ten times. One junction end does not reproduce the germline sequence, and a read error may be involved. This chain uses TRBV5-1 with TRBJ2-7; TRBD1 matches 11 bases. The CDR3 length is 14 residues. CDR1 SGHRS and CDR2 YFSETQ come from the germline V gene. CDR3 in amino acids: CASSLGTGGYEQYF. CDR3 nucleotides: TGTGCCAGCAGCTTAGGGACAGGGGGCTACGAGCAGTACTTC.

The chain uses TRBV2 and TRBJ2-7; 12 bases line up with TRBD1. This CDR3 is 15 amino acids long. V lost 8 bases and J lost 3; bases outside the gene matches: 8. Germline V gives CDR1 SNHLY, CDR2 FYNNEI. CDR3 sequence reads: CASGWGQGANYEQYF. The CDR3 nucleotides read TGTGCCAGCGGTTGGGGACAGGGGGCAAACTACGAGCAGTACTTC.

The V and J genes are TRBV19 and TRBJ2-7; 9 bases match TRBD1. Trimming cost V 5 bases and J 4 bases; bases outside gene matches: 3. The V gene's germline CDR1 is LNHDA and CDR2 SQIVND (reference sequence). This CDR3 spans 13 amino acids. CDR3: CASSGQGIYEQYF. Written as DNA, the CDR3 is TGTGCCAGTAGTGGACAGGGGATTTACGAGCAGTACTTC.

The chain's CDR3 is CSAVSQRTNTGELFF. CDR3 nucleotide sequence: TGCAGTGCTGTTAGCCAGCGGACTAACACCGGGGAGCTGTTTTTT. The chain has TRBV20-1 and TRBJ2-2, with D maybe TRBD2 (5 bases). In germline, CDR1 is DFQATT, CDR2 SNEGSKA (reference sequence). Trimming left V 5 bases short and J 2 bases short, with 15 bases between. The CDR3 is made up of 15 amino acids.

The chain links TRBV10-3 to TRBJ2-5; 8 bases line up with TRBD2. V lost 0 bases, J lost 5 bases, and 5 bases stayed unmatched. The CDR3 extends over 15 amino acids. In germline, CDR1 is ENHRY, CDR2 SYGVKD. CDR3 DNA sequence: TGTGCCATCAGTGAGTCGTGGGCTAGCGGGGAGACCCAGTACTTC. This codes for CAISESWASGETQYF.

This clonotype has just a few counts. The CDR3: CASSVEAETGWTEAFF. CDR3 in DNA: TGTGCCAGCAGCGTAGAGGCCGAGACAGGATGGACTGAAGCTTTCTTT. V gene TRBV9 combines with J gene TRBJ1-1; the D gene is possibly TRBD1 (6 bases). Between the trimmed V and J ends, which lost 0 bases and 5 bases, there was a span of 17 bases. Per the germline V gene, CDR1 is SGDLS and CDR2 is YYNGEE. The CDR3 is 16 amino acids.

The V gene is TRBV7-9, the J gene TRBJ2-1, with D possibly matching TRBD1 (5 bases). The germline CDR1 and CDR2 sequences are SEHNR and FQNEAQ (reference sequence). The CDR3 covers 13 residues. Trimming removed 4 bases at V and 5 bases at J, with 9 bases between. CDR3 in amino acids: CASSYRQHNEQFF. DNA for the CDR3: TGTGCCAGCAGCTACCGACAGCACAATGAGCAGTTCTTC.

This clonotype was found a few times. The genes are TRBV5-1 and TRBJ2-5; 12 nucleotides line up with TRBD1. The CDR3 consists of 16 residues. From germline, CDR1 is SGHRS and CDR2 YFSETQ. The junction had 5 bases not matched to a gene; V was cut back by 0 bases and J by 5 bases. This CDR3 reads CASSLGGTGGEETQYF. The CDR3, as DNA: TGCGCCAGCAGCTTGGGGGGGACAGGGGGCGAGGAGACCCAGTACTTC.

The chain recombines TRBV19 with TRBJ2-2, with D possibly matching TRBD2 (6 bases). From germline, CDR1 is LNHDA and CDR2 SQIVND (reference sequence). The CDR3 is made up of 17 amino acids. Trimming left V 5 bases short and J 1 base short, with 17 bases between. CDR3 region: CASSASVAEMNTGELFF. The CDR3 DNA follows: TGTGCCAGTAGTGCCTCTGTAGCGGAGATGAACACCGGGGAGCTGTTTTTT.